This T cell receptor (beta chain) was recorded in a study of T cells in localized non-small cell lung cancer. Profiling relied on immunoSEQ multiplex PCR, and the TCRdb table lists in-frame clones only, not all of them. The table shows 40,000 to 55,000 clones, with roughly 80% occurring only once. Germline loops: CDR1 MDHEN, CDR2 SYDVKM. With 8 bases removed from V and 0 bases from J, the gap between germline ends came to 15 bases. The CDR3 is made up of 15 amino acids. This receptor was identified in a woman aged 40-75 years with stage II lung adenocarcinoma. This chain uses TRBV28 with TRBJ2-3, with D perhaps TRBD1 or TRBD2 (5 bases each). This specimen was PBMCs, taken before any cancer treatment. In nucleotides, the CDR3 is TGTGCCAGCGGTCACGGGGCCACCAGCACAGATACGCAGTATTTT. Protein sequence: CASGHGATSTDTQYF.